This TCR beta chain was identified in a study of response to subunit inactivated influenza vaccine. The germline V gene encodes CDR1 LGHNA and CDR2 YNFKEQ. The germline V and J ends were trimmed by 0 bases and 8 bases, with 10 bases remaining between them. This CDR3 spans 13 amino acids. This clonotype came up a few times. Via MiXCR, TCRdb re-called the RT-PCR reads, giving one row per CDR3 protein. The data contain 450,000 to 500,000 distinct CDR3 sequences, roughly 9.8% of them singletons. The source material was PBMCs from blood, sampled about 40 days after vaccination. This TCR was recovered from a man aged 45-60 years who received an inactivated influenza vaccine. The rearrangement links TRBV4-2 to TRBJ1-2; no firm D call. The CDR3 nucleotides are TGTGCCAGCAGCCAAGAAAGGCTTGGAGGCTACACCTTC. Amino acids: CASSQERLGGYTF.